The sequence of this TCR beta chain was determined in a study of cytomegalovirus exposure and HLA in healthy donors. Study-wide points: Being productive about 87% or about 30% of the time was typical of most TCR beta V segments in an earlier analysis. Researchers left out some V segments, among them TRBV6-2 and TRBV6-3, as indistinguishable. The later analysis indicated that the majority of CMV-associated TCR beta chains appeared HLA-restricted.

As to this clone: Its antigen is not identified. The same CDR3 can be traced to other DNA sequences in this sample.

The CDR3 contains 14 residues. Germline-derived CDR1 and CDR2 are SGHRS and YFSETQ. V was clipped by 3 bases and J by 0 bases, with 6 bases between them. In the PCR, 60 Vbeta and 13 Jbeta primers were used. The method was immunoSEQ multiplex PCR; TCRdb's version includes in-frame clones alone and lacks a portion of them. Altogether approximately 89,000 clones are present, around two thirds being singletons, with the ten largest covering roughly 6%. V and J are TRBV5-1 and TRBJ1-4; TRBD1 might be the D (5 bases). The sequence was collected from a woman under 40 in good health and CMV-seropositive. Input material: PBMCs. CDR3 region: CASSSTATNEKLFF. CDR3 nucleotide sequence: TGCGCCAGCAGCTCGACAGCAACTAATGAAAAACTGTTTTTT.